This T cell receptor (beta chain) was recovered during a study of blood T cell repertoires in COVID-19. TCRdb keeps only in-frame clones here, not all; method: immunoSEQ multiplex PCR. Of under 150,000 clones in the sample, around four fifths were seen once. The germline V gene encodes CDR1 LNHDA and CDR2 SQIVND (reference sequence). The V end was cut by 4 bases, the J end by 5 bases, with 11 bases between. This CDR3 region has 14 residues. Sequencing input: peripheral blood. The sequence was obtained from a woman aged 40 to 50 with active or convalescent COVID-19. This chain connects TRBV19 to TRBJ2-2; possibly TRBD2 for D (6 bases). CDR3 sequence: CASSTDGRTGELFF. DNA of the CDR3: TGTGCCAGTAGTACGGACGGGAGAACCGGGGAGCTGTTTTTT. Drawing the rest from reference TRBV19 and TRBJ2-2, the complete variable domain is DGGITQSPKYLFRKEGQNVTLSCEQNLNHDAMYWYRQDPGQGLRLIYYSQIVNDFQKGDIAEGYSVSREKKESFPLTVTSAQKNPTAFYLCASSTDGRTGELFFGEGSRLTVL.